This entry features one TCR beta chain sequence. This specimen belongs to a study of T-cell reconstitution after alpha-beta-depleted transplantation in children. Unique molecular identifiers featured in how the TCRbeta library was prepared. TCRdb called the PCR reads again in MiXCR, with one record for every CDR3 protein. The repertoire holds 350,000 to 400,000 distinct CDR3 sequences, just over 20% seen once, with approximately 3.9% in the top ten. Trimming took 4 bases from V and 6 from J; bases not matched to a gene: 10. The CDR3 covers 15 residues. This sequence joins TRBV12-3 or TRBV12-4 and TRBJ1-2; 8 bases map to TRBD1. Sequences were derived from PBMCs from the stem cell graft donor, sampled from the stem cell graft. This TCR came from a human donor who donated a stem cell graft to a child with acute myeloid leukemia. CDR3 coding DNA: TGTGCCAGCAGTTCATACCGGCAGGGGGCAAATGGCTACACCTTC. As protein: CASSSYRQGANGYTF.